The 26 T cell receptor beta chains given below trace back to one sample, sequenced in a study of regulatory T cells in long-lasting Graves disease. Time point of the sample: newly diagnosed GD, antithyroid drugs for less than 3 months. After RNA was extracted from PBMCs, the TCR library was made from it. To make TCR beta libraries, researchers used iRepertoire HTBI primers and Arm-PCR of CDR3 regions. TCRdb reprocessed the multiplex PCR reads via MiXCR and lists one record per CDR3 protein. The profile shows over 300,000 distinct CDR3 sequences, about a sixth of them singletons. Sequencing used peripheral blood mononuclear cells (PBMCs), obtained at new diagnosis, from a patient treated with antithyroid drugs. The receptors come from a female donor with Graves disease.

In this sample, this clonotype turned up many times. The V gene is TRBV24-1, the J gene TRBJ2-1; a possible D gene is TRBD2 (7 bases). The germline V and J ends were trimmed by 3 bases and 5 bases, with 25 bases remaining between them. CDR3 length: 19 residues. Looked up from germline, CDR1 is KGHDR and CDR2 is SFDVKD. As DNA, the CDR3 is TGTGCCACCAGTGATCGAACCCGGGGGGCCCTAGCGGAAAACAATGAGCAGTTCTTC. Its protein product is CATSDRTRGALAENNEQFF.

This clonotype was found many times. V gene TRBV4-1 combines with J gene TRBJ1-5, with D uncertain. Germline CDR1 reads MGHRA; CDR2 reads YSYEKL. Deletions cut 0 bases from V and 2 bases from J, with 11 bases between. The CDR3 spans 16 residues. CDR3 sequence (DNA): TGCGCCAGCAGCCAAGAAACCAACTTGGGCAATCAGCCCCAGCATTTT. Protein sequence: CASSQETNLGNQPQHF.

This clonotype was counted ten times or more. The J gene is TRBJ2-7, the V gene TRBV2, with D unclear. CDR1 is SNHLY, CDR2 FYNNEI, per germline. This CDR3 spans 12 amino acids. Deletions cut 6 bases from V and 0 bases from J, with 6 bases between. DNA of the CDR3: TGTGCCAGCAGGGGTTACTCCTACGAGCAGTACTTC. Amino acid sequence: CASRGYSYEQYF. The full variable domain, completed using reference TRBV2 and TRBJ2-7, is EPEVTQTPSHQVTQMGQEVILRCVPISNHLYFYWYRQILGQKVEFLVSFYNNEISEKSEIFDDQFSVERPDGSNFTLKIRSTKLEDSAMYFCASRGYSYEQYFGPGTRLTVT.

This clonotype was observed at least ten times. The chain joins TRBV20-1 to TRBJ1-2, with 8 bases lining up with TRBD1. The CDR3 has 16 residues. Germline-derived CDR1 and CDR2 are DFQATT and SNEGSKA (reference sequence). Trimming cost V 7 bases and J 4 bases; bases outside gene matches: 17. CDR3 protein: CSGRHGTGGVGYGYTF. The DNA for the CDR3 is TGCAGTGGAAGGCACGGGACAGGAGGTGTCGGCTATGGCTACACCTTC.

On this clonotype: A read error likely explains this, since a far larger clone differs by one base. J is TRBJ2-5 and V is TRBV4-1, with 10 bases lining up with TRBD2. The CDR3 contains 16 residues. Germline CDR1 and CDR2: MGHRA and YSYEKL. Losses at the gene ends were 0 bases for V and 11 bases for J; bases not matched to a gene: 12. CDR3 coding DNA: TGCGCCAGCAGCCAAGATCGAGCGGGAGGGCCGGATGAGCAGTACTTC. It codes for CASSQDRAGGPDEQYF.

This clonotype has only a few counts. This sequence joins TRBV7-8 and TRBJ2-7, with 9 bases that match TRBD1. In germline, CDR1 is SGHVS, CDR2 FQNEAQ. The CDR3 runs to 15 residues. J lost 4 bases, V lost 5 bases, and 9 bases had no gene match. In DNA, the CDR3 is TGTGCCAGCAGCGCGAAACAGGGGGCGAGTTACGAGCAGTACTTC. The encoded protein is CASSAKQGASYEQYF. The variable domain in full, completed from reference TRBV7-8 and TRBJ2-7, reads GAGVSQSPRYKVAKRGQDVALRCDPISGHVSLFWYQQALGQGPEFLTYFQNEAQLDKSGLPSDRFFAERPEGSVSTLKIQRTQQEDSAVYLCASSAKQGASYEQYFGPGTRLTVT.

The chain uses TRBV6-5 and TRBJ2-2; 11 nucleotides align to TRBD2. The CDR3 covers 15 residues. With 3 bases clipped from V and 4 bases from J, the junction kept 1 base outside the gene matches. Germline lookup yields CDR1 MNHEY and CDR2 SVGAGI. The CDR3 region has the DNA TGTGCCAGCAGTTATACTAGCGGGGGCACCGGGGAGCTGTTTTTT. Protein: CASSYTSGGTGELFF.

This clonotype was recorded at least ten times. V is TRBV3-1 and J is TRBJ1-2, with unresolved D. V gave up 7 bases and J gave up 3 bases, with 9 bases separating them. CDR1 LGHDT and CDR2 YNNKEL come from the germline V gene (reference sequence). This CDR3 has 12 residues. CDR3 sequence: CASTGSDYGYTF. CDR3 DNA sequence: TGTGCCAGCACAGGATCGGACTATGGCTACACCTTC.

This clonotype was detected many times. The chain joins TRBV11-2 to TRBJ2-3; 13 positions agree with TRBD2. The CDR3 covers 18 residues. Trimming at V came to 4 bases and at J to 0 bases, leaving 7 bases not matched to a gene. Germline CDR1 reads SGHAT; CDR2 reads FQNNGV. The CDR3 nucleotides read TGTGCCAGCAGCTCCCGGACTAGCGGGGGTTCTAGCACAGATACGCAGTATTTT. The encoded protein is CASSSRTSGGSSTDTQYF.

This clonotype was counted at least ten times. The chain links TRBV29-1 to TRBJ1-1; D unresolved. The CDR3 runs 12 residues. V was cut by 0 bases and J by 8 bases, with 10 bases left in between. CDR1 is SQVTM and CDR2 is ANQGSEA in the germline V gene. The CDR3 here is CSVEDFGLEAFF. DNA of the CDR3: TGCAGCGTTGAAGATTTCGGCTTAGAAGCTTTCTTT.

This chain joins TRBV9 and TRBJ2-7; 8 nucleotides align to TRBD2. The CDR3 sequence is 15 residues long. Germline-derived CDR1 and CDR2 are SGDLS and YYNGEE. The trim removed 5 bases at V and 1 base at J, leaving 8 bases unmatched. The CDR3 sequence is CASSIGGTSSYEQYF. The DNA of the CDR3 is TGTGCCAGCAGTATAGGCGGGACTAGTTCCTACGAGCAGTACTTC.

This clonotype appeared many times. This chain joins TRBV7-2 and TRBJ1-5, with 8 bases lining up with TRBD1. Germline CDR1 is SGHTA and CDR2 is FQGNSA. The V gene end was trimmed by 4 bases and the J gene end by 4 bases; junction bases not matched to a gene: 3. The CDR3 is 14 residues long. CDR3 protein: CASSSTGENQPQHF. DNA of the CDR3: TGTGCCAGCAGCTCGACAGGGGAGAATCAGCCCCAGCATTTT. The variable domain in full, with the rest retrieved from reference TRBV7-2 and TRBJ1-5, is GAGVSQSPSNKVTEKGKDVELRCDPISGHTALYWYRQSLGQGLEFLIYFQGNSAPDKSGLPSDRFSAERTGGSVSTLTIQRTQQEDSAVYLCASSSTGENQPQHFGDGTRLSIL.

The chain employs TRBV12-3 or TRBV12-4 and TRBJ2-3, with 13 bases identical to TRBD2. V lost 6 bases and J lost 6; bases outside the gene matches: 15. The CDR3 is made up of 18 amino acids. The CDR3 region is CASSFALGLAGPLDTQYF. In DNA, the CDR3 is TGTGCCAGCAGCTTCGCCCTGGGACTAGCGGGGCCTTTGGATACGCAGTATTTT.

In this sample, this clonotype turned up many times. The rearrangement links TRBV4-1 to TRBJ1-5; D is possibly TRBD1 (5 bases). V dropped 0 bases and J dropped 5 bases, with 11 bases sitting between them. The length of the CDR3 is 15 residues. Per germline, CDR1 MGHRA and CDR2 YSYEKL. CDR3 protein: CASSQEYRSYQPQHF. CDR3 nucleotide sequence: TGCGCCAGCAGCCAAGAATACAGGTCATATCAGCCCCAGCATTTT.

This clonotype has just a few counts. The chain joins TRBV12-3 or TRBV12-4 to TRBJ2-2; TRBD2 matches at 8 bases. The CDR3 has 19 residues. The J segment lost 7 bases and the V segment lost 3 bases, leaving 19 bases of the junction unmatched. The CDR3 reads CASSFINLERENRHGELFF. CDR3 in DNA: TGTGCCAGCAGTTTTATTAATCTCGAGCGGGAGAACCGGCACGGGGAGCTGTTTTTT.

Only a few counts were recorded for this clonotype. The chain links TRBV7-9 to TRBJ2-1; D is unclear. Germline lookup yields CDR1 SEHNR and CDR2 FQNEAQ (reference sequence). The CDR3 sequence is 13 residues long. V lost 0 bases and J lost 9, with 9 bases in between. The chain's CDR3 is CASSLAFASEQFF. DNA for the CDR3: TGTGCCAGCAGCTTAGCCTTCGCGAGTGAGCAGTTCTTC.

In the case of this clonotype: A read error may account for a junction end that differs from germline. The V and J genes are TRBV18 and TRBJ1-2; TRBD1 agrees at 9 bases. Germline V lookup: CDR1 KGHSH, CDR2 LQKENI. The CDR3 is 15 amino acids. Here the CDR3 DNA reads TGTGCCAGCTCACCACAGGGACAGGGTAACTCTGGCTACACCTTC. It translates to CASSPQGQGNSGYTF.

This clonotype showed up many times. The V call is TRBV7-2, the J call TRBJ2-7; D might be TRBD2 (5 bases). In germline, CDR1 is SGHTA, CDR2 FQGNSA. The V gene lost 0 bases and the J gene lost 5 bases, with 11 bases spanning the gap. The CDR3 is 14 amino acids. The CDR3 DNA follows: TGTGCCAGCAGCTTAGCGGGAGTACGGGACGAGCAGTACTTC. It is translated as CASSLAGVRDEQYF.

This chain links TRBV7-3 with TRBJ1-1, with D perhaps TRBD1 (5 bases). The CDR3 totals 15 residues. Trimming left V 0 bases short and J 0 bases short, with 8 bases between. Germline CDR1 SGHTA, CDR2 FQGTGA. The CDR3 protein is CASSLTGGVNTEAFF. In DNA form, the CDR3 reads TGTGCCAGCAGCTTAACGGGGGGGGTGAACACTGAAGCTTTCTTT.

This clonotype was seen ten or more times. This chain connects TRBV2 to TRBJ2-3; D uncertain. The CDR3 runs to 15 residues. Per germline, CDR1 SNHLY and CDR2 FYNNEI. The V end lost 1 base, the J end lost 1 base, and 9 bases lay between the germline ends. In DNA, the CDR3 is TGTGCCAGCAGTGAAGGGACCCATCGCACAGATACGCAGTATTTT. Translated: CASSEGTHRTDTQYF. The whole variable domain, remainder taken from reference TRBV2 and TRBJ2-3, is EPEVTQTPSHQVTQMGQEVILRCVPISNHLYFYWYRQILGQKVEFLVSFYNNEISEKSEIFDDQFSVERPDGSNFTLKIRSTKLEDSAMYFCASSEGTHRTDTQYFGPGTRLTVL.

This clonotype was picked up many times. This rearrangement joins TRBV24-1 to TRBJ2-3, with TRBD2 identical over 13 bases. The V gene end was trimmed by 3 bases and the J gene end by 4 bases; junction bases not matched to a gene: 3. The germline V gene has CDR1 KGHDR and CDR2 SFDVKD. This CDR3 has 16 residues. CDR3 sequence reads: CATSDGGLAGADTQYF. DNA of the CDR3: TGTGCCACCAGTGATGGAGGACTAGCGGGGGCAGATACGCAGTATTTT.

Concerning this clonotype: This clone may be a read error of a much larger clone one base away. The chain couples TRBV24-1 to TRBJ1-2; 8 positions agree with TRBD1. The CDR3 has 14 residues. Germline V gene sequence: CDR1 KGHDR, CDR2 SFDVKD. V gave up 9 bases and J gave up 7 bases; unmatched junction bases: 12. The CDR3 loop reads CATLAQGANGGYTF. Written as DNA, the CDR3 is TGTGCCACCCTTGCCCAGGGGGCAAACGGTGGCTACACCTTC.

CDR3 protein: CASSPLGGSSYEQYF. CDR3 nucleotides: TGTGCCAGCAGTCCCCTCGGCGGCAGCTCCTACGAGCAGTACTTC. The chain carries TRBV28 and TRBJ2-7, with D uncertain. This CDR3 comprises 15 residues. V lost 5 bases, J lost 0 bases, and 14 bases lay in between. In germline, CDR1 is MDHEN, CDR2 SYDVKM. Full variable domain (missing parts from reference TRBV28 and TRBJ2-7): DVKVTQSSRYLVKRTGEKVFLECVQDMDHENMFWYRQDPGLGLRLIYFSYDVKMKEKGDIPEGYSVSREKKERFSLILESASTNQTSMYLCASSPLGGSSYEQYFGPGTRLTVT.

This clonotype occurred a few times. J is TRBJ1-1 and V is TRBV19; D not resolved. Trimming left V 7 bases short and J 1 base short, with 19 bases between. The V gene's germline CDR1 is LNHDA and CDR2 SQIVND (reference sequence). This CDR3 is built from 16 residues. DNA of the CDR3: TGTGCCAGTATCCTCCGGCCGGACTGGGGGAACACTGAAGCTTTCTTT. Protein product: CASILRPDWGNTEAFF.

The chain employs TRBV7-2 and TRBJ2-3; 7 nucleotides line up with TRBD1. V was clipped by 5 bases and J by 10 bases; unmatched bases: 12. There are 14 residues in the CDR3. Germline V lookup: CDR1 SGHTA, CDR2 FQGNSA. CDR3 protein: CASSEQGTGISQYF. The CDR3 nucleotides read TGTGCCAGCAGCGAACAGGGGACGGGGATATCGCAGTATTTT.

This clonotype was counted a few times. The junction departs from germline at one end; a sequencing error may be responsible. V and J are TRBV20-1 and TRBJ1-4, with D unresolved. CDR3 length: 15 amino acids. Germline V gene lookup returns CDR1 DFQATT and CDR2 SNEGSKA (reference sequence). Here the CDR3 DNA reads TGCAGTGCTAGCGACCCTTCGTCGGGTAATGAAGAACTGTTTTTT. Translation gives CSASDPSSGNEELFF.